This T cell receptor beta chain was retrieved from a study of T-cell reconstitution after alpha-beta-depleted transplantation in children. Study-wide results and caveats: Among T cells one year after transplant, newly produced cells accounted for most counts and diversity. In patients about two months after transplant, alpha-beta T cells reportedly arose from several hundred expanded graft clones.

This clonotype came up many times. Its antigen is unknown. TCRbeta library preparation incorporated unique molecular identifiers. TCRdb used MiXCR to reprocess the PCR reads, holding one entry per CDR3 protein. The sample lists 600,000 to 800,000 distinct CDR3 sequences, about an eighth occurring once. Sequencing was performed on PBMCs, taken before TCRalphabeta/CD19-depleted stem cell transplant. This TCR came from a girl under 10 years old with congenital amegakaryocytic thrombocytopenia, due to receive a stem cell transplant.

Written as DNA, the CDR3 is TGTGCCAGCAGTTTAAACCCGACTGGAGTTCGGAACACCATATATTTT. Protein sequence: CASSLNPTGVRNTIYF. This sequence joins TRBV12-3 or TRBV12-4 and TRBJ1-3; the D is unclear. The CDR3 runs 16 residues. V was shortened by 2 bases and J by 7 bases, with 18 bases between the two germline ends.